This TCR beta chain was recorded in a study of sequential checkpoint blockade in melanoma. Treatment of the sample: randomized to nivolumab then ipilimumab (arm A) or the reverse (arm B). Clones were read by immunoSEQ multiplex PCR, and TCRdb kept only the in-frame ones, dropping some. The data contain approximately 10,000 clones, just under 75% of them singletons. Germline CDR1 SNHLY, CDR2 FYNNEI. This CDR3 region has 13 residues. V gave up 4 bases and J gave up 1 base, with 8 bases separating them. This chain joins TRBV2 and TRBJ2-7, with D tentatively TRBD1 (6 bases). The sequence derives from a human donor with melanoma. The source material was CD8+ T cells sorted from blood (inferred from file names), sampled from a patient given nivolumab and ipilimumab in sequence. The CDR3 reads CASSAGQSYEQYF. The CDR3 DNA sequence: TGTGCCAGCAGTGCTGGACAGTCCTACGAGCAGTACTTC.